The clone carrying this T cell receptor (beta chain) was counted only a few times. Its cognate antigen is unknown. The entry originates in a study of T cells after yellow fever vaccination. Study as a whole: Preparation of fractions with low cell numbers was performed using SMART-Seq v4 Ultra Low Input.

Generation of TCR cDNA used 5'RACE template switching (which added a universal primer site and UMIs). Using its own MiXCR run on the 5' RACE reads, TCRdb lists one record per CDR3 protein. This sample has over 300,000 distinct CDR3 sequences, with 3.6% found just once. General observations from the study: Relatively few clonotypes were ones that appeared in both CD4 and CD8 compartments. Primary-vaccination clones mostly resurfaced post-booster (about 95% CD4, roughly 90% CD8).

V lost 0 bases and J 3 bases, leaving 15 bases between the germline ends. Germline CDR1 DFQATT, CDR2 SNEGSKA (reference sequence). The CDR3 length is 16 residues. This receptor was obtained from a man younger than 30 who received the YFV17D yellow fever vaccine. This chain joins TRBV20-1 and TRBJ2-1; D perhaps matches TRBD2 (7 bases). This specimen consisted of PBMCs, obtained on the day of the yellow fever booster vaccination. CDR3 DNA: TGCAGTGCTAGAGATAGGGGGGGGGAAGGCTACAATGAGCAGTTCTTC. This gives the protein CSARDRGGEGYNEQFF.